This record covers a single T cell receptor beta chain. As yet, its antigen is unknown. The entry originates in a study of tumor-infiltrating lymphocytes in localized non-small cell lung cancer. The overall study: Several tumor histologies, both smoking statuses, and some post-neoadjuvant chemotherapy samples were included. Study-level points and caveats: IM1 and IM2 tumors showed no difference in T-cell fraction. Compared with uninvolved lung, tumors showed higher T cell infiltration by TCRbeta sequencing.

Germline V gene sequence: CDR1 SNHLY, CDR2 FYNNEI. Trimming cost V 5 bases and J 6 bases, with 14 bases left between them. CDR3 length: 14 amino acids. Sequencing was performed with immunoSEQ multiplex PCR; in TCRdb, only in-frame clones are kept and a portion is missing. The table has about 22,000 clones, 70% to 80% seen once. The rearrangement joins TRBV2 to TRBJ2-1, with a tentative D call TRBD1 (6 bases). The material sequenced was lung tumor tissue. This TCR was sampled from a human donor with non-small cell lung cancer. The chain's CDR3 is CASSQGLSGNEQFF. CDR3 DNA sequence: TGTGCCAGCAGTCAGGGGCTCAGCGGCAATGAGCAGTTCTTC.